The sequence of this T cell receptor (beta chain) was determined in a study of shared clonotypes between healthy human individuals. The CDR3 loop spans 15 amino acids. From germline, CDR1 is MNHEY and CDR2 SVGAGI. Trimming removed 6 bases at V and 0 bases at J, with 14 bases between. Assay execution took place at the deep level. The data were produced by immunoSEQ multiplex PCR, yet TCRdb's version contains in-frame clones alone and is incomplete. Among around 1.6 million clones listed, under 99% were seen once. This receptor was obtained from a man under 40 in good health. The V and J genes are TRBV6-5 and TRBJ2-5; D is ambiguous. The specimen was naive CD4+ T cells sorted from blood. Specified subset: CD45RA+ positively selected. The CDR3: CASSPMQGYQETQYF. The CDR3, as DNA: TGTGCCAGCAGCCCCATGCAAGGATACCAAGAGACCCAGTACTTC.